The next 2 T cell receptor beta chains were all read from a single sample in a study of siplizumab effects on memory and regulatory T cells. Assay used: immunoSEQ multiplex PCR; TCRdb lists only in-frame clones, some missing. The sample has around 82,000 clones; 93% are singletons. Material for sequencing was CD8+ T cells sorted from blood. The receptors were gathered from a human donor in good health.

This rearrangement joins TRBV5-1 to TRBJ1-1; 7 bases fit TRBD1. The CDR3 covers 15 residues. The germline V gene encodes CDR1 SGHRS and CDR2 YFSETQ. The J segment lost 0 bases and the V segment lost 4 bases, leaving 6 bases of the junction unmatched. CDR3 DNA sequence: TGCGCCAGCAGCGTCGCGGGACAGATGAACACTGAAGCTTTCTTT. As protein: CASSVAGQMNTEAFF.

The chain joins TRBV30 to TRBJ1-1; no definite D call. CDR1 is GTSNPN and CDR2 is SVGIG in the germline V gene (reference sequence). CDR3 size: 13 residues. Trimming took 6 bases from V and 1 from J, leaving 12 bases between them. The CDR3 DNA sequence: TGTGCCTGCATTGGGTCCAGGAACACTGAAGCTTTCTTT. It codes for CACIGSRNTEAFF.